Listed here is a single T cell receptor beta chain. The source of the sample is a study of technical replicates of blood from a few donors. The data were produced by immunoSEQ multiplex PCR, yet TCRdb's version contains in-frame clones alone and is incomplete. Of tens of thousands of clones detected, 90% to 95% appear once; the ten largest clones hold 0.25%. The CDR3 consists of 17 residues. Germline assignment: CDR1 GTSNPN and CDR2 SVGIG (reference sequence). The ends were cut back, 0 bases at V and 4 bases at J, with 19 bases in the middle. Input material: T cells isolated from PBMCs. This clonotype originated in a human donor in good health. V gene TRBV30 combines with J gene TRBJ2-1; a possible D gene is TRBD2 (7 bases). CDR3 protein: CAWSVWGGPRVYNEQFF. DNA for the CDR3: TGTGCCTGGAGTGTATGGGGGGGGCCTCGGGTATACAATGAGCAGTTCTTC.